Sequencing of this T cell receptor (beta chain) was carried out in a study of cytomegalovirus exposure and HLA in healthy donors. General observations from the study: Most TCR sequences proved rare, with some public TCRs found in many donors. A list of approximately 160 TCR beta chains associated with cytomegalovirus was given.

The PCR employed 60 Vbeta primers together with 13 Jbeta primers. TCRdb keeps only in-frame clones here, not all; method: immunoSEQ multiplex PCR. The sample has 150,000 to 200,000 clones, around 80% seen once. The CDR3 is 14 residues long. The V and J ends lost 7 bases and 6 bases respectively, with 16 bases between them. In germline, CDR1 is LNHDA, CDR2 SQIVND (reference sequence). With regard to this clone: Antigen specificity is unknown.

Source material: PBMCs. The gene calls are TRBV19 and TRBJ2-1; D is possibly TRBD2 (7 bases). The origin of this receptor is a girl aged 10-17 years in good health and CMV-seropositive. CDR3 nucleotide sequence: TGTGCCAGTAAGGGGGGAGGGCGGTTCAATGAGCAGTTCTTC. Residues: CASKGGGRFNEQFF.